This T cell receptor delta chain derives from a study of Vδ1+ human thymocytes (dated by TCRdb to the late 2010s). In the study overall: As a data resource, the study described the mRNA-level TRG and TRD CDR3 repertoires of highly purified Vdelta1+ thymocytes obtained from young children. The multiplex-based CDR3 amplicon strategy had previously been validated against 5'RACE-based CDR3 amplicon generation methods. Study-level results and caveats: Because unexpected Vdelta2 sequences could lead to misinterpretation of bulk repertoire data, the authors recommended using highly purified populations and single-cell validation. Approximately 19% of thymic TRD sequences were found to be Vdelta2 (and few were Vdelta3) despite high sort purity, in contrast to peripheral blood Vdelta1+ controls. Because no clustering by age or sex was observed, donors were not stratified by these variables in the analyses. Unlike the oligoclonal repertoires in peripheral blood, the thymic TRG and TRD repertoires appeared highly polyclonal, with Gaussian CDR3 length distributions. Donors shared many TRG clonotypes (up to roughly 6.9x10^3), but TRD repertoires were essentially private, with at most 116 shared.

The germline V gene supplies CDR1 TSWWSYY and CDR2 QGS. The CDR3 sequence holds 22 residues, the cysteine and phenylalanine included. Kept here is only the CDR3 DNA, which spans 66 bases and is read in frame from base 1. Cut back by 0 bases and 4 bases, the V and J ends lie 33 bases apart. This clone has a handful of counts. Its recognized antigen is unknown. Base qualities are not provided; no much larger clone lies one nucleotide away. RNA was isolated using the RNeasy mini kit, and reverse transcription was performed with Superscript III. Multiplex PCR was used to generate CDR3 amplicons, with pooled V-gene forward primers and a constant-region reverse primer carrying Illumina adaptor overhangs. After gel purification, amplicons were indexed with Nextera index primers over about 8 extra PCR cycles and were then purified with AMPure XP beads. Sequencing of the libraries was done on an Illumina MiSeq using paired-end 250 bp reads, dual indexing and a 20% PhiX spike-in. The source study handled its data this way. FastQC was used to quality check the reads, while ea-utils fastq-join merged the TRG read pairs. Sequences were annotated with IMGT/HighV-QUEST, keeping only productive sequences with unambiguous V-gene assignment; clonotypes were defined by identical CDR3 sequence. For downstream analysis, VDJtools 1.1.1, tcR 2.2.3, Treemap and vegan Shannon diversity in R 3.4.4 were used. In TCRdb, clones were called once more from the public reads by CATT, and rows of identical DNA were later combined. The V and J calls were not made by the authors but by TCRdb's processing. The sample has about 27,000 delta-chain clones on record, about 7% of them singletons. About 1% of the sample rests with the top ten.

Thymic samples were depleted of alphabeta T cells, then CD3+ TCRVdelta1+ TCRVdelta2- thymocytes were FACS-sorted. Sorted Vdelta1+ thymocyte purity ranged from roughly 98% to 99.6%. The thymic specimens were obtained from under ten paediatric patients, aged about 5 days to 17 months, who were having corrective cardiac surgery. Thymic tissue was dispersed and mononuclear cells isolated on a Histopaque-1077 density gradient. The staining antibodies were anti-TCRVdelta1 clone TS8.2, anti-TCRVdelta2 clone B6, anti-CD3 clone HIT3a and anti-TCRalphabeta clone IP26. The receptor comes from a girl younger than two who had congenital heart surgery. The sequencing input was Vdelta1+ gamma-delta thymocytes from the thymus. The sample's cell subset or site label is to be understood as: FACS-sorted CD3+ TCRalphabeta- TCRVdelta1+ TCRVdelta2- thymocytes. Recombination connected TRDV1 to TRDJ1, with TRDD3 perhaps the D gene, on 6 matching bases. Here is the DNA: TGTGCTCTTGGGGAACTAGTCTCTACCATGTACTGGGCTACCCAGGGGTACGATAAACTCATCTTT. Translated, it reads CALGELVSTMYWATQGYDKLIF.